Included here is one TCR beta chain sequence, with context. Its specificity is unknown. The V and J ends lost 6 bases and 6 bases respectively, with 12 bases between them. The CDR3 sequence is 13 residues long. Per the germline V gene, CDR1 is SEHNR and CDR2 is FQNEAQ (reference sequence). The data were produced by immunoSEQ multiplex PCR, yet TCRdb's version contains in-frame clones alone and is incomplete. The sample contains 2.3 million or so clones, 93% of which appear only once. The data originate from a study of shared clonotypes between healthy human individuals. Broader study findings: The represented genetic and exposure-history diversity was limited by the small number of donors.

The sequenced sample consisted of naive CD4+ T cells from PBMCs. Subset specified: CD45RA+ positively selected. The clonotype was recovered from a young man in good health. Some clones in this sample may be carry-over from other donors' samples. The gene calls are TRBV7-9 and TRBJ2-1; D is unclear. The DNA of the CDR3 is TGTGCCAGCAGGCAAACACCAAGCAATGAGCAGTTCTTC. Translating gives CASRQTPSNEQFF.